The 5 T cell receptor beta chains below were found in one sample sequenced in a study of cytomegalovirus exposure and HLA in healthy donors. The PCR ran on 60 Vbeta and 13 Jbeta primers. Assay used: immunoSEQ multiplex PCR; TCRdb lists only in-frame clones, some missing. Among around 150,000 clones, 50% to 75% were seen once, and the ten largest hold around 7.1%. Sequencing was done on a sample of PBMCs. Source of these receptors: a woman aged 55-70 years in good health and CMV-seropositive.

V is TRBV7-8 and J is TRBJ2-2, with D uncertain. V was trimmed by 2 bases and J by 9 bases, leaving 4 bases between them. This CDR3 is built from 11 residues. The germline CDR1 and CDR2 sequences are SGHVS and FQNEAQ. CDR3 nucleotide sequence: TGTGCCAGCAGCTTATCCAGGGAGCTGTTTTTT. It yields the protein CASSLSRELFF.

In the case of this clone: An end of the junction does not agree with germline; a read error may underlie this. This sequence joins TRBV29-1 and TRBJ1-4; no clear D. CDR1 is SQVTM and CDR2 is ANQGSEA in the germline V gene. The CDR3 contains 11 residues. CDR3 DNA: TGCAGCGTTGAAGGAGGCGGGTTGCAAGTTTTT. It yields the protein CSVEGGGLQVF.

This CDR3 reads CAWSWGRANTEAFF. In DNA form, the CDR3 reads TGTGCCTGGAGTTGGGGGCGTGCGAACACTGAAGCTTTCTTT. This chain connects TRBV30 to TRBJ1-1; possibly TRBD1 for D (6 bases). The germline gives CDR1 GTSNPN, CDR2 SVGIG (reference sequence). CDR3 size: 14 residues. V lost 2 bases, J lost 1 base, and 11 bases lay in between.

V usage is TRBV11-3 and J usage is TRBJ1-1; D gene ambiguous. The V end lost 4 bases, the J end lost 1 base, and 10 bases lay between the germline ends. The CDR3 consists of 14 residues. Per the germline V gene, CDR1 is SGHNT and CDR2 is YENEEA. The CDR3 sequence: CASSSSRGNTEAFF. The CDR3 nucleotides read TGTGCCAGCAGCTCAAGCCGGGGGAACACTGAAGCTTTCTTT.

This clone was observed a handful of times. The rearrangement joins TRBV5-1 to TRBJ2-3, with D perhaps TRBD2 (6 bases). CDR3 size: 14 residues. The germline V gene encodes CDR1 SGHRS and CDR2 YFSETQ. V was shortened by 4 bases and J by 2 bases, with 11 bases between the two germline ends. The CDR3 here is CASSRGTSTDTQYF. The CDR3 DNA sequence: TGCGCCAGCAGCCGCGGGACTTCCACAGATACGCAGTATTTT.